The 15 T cell receptor beta chains reported below all come from one sample, sequenced in a study of OX40 agonist ivuxolimab in advanced cancers. Library method: the immunoSEQ multiplex PCR assay. This is the immuneACCESS table as TCRdb keeps it, with only in-frame sequences that have V and J called. A part of the clones is gone; compared with another copy, unresolved V genes explain less than half, and the rest is unexplained. The sample table shows some 66,000 clones, and roughly 80% are seen once. The ten largest clones add up to roughly 1.6% of the sample. The sequencing here drew on CD4+ or CD8+ T cells sorted from blood, taken in a trial of the OX40 agonist ivuxolimab. Receptors originate from an adult with an advanced solid tumor such as melanoma, head and neck, liver or kidney cancer.

The chain is built from TRBV9 and TRBJ2-1, with 14 bases fitting TRBD2. The CDR3 has 16 residues. The germline CDR1 and CDR2 sequences are SGDLS and YYNGEE. Trimming at V came to 3 bases and at J to 7 bases, leaving 6 bases not matched to a gene. CDR3 sequence reads: CASSARLAGGENEQFF. CDR3 bases: TGTGCCAGCAGCGCTCGACTAGCGGGAGGGGAAAATGAGCAGTTCTTC.

This clone was seen a single time. V and J are TRBV5-1 and TRBJ1-2; D is possibly TRBD1 (6 bases). Trimming shortened V by 6 bases and J by 5 bases, and 20 bases separated the two germline ends. Germline V gene data show CDR1 as SGHRS and CDR2 as YFSETQ. This CDR3 has 15 amino acids. The CDR3: CASTLGGSGVYGYTF. In nucleotides, the CDR3 is TGCGCCAGCACCCTGGGGGGGTCAGGGGTGTATGGCTACACCTTC.

Regarding this clone: A clone one base away is much larger, so this may be a read error. CDR3 amino acids: CASSLSYEQYF. In DNA, the CDR3 is TGTGCCAGCAGCCTCTCCTACGAGCAGTACTTC. This rearrangement joins TRBV4-2 to TRBJ2-7; D uncertain. V gave up 4 bases and J gave up 0 bases, with 1 base separating them. Germline V gene sequence: CDR1 LGHNA, CDR2 YNFKEQ. The CDR3 contains 11 residues.

The chain joins TRBV5-4 to TRBJ2-2; the D is unclear. Germline CDR1 and CDR2: SGHNT and YYREEE (reference sequence). The CDR3 spans 14 residues. Trimming cost V 1 base and J 4 bases, with 8 bases left between them. The DNA for the CDR3 is TGTGCCAGCAGCTTGCAGGATACCACCGGGGAGCTGTTTTTT. This encodes CASSLQDTTGELFF. The full variable domain, in which reference TRBV5-4 and TRBJ2-2 provide the parts outside the CDR3, is ETGVTQSPTHLIKTRGQQVTLRCSSQSGHNTVSWYQQALGQGPQFIFQYYREEENGRGNFPPRFSGLQFPNYSSELNVNALELDDSALYLCASSLQDTTGELFFGEGSRLTVL.

This clone was picked up a small number of times. The chain has TRBV29-1 and TRBJ1-5; D perhaps matches TRBD1 (6 bases). The CDR3 contains 11 residues. V was trimmed by 0 bases and J by 15 bases, leaving 12 bases between them. Germline assignment: CDR1 SQVTM and CDR2 ANQGSEA. CDR3 amino acids: CSVEDQGSRHF. CDR3 sequence (DNA): TGCAGCGTTGAAGATCAGGGGTCTAGGCATTTT.

The chain links TRBV9 to TRBJ2-1, with TRBD2 as a possible D gene (6 bases). The CDR3 loop spans 15 amino acids. Germline loops: CDR1 SGDLS, CDR2 YYNGEE. Trimming pared 4 bases from V and 3 bases from J, leaving 14 bases between. The CDR3 sequence: CASSPSSAHYNEQFF. Here the CDR3 DNA reads TGTGCCAGCAGCCCATCTAGCGCCCACTACAATGAGCAGTTCTTC. Drawing the rest from reference TRBV9 and TRBJ2-1, the complete variable domain is DSGVTQTPKHLITATGQRVTLRCSPRSGDLSVYWYQQSLDQGLQFLIQYYNGEERAKGNILERFSAQQFPDLHSELNLSSLELGDSALYFCASSPSSAHYNEQFFGPGTRLTVL.

V and J are TRBV30 and TRBJ1-3; 9 bases align to TRBD1. The V segment lost 0 bases and the J segment 9 bases; nucleotides outside the gene matches: 9. Germline CDR1 GTSNPN, CDR2 SVGIG (reference sequence). This CDR3 is 15 amino acids long. CDR3 sequence reads: CAWSVSQGAAATIYF. The CDR3 nucleotides are TGTGCCTGGAGTGTCTCACAGGGGGCAGCTGCCACCATATATTTT.

The chain combines TRBV15 with TRBJ2-7; D perhaps matches TRBD1 (5 bases). CDR3 length: 14 amino acids. Germline-derived CDR1 and CDR2 are LNHNV and YYDKDF (reference sequence). Trimming pared 1 base from V and 3 bases from J, leaving 10 bases between. CDR3 in DNA: TGTGCCACCAGCAGAGGGGGCGACAGCTACGAGCAGTACTTC. Its protein product is CATSRGGDSYEQYF.

The chain recombines TRBV30 with TRBJ1-1; perhaps TRBD1 as D (6 bases). The CDR3 is 12 amino acids. Germline values: CDR1 GTSNPN, CDR2 SVGIG (reference sequence). The V end was cut by 2 bases, the J end by 11 bases, with 15 bases between. CDR3: CAWSLRGMEAFF. CDR3 nucleotide sequence: TGTGCCTGGAGTTTAAGGGGGATGGAGGCTTTCTTT. The variable domain in full, completed from reference TRBV30 and TRBJ1-1, reads SQTIHQWPATLVQPVGSPLSLECTVEGTSNPNLYWYRQAAGRGLQLLFYSVGIGQISSEVPQNLSASRPQDRQFILSSKKLLLSDSGFYLCAWSLRGMEAFFGQGTRLTVV.

The chain joins TRBV7-6 to TRBJ2-3; the match to TRBD2 covers 7 bases. The CDR3 consists of 14 residues. V trimming: 3 bases; J trimming: 6 bases; junction bases outside the gene matches: 6. The germline V gene has CDR1 SGHVS and CDR2 FNYEAQ. The CDR3, as DNA: TGTGCCAGCAGCTTGAGACTAGCTGATGATACGCAGTATTTT. Its protein is CASSLRLADDTQYF.

The V and J genes are TRBV10-3 and TRBJ1-1; 7 bases agree with TRBD1. Losses at the gene ends were 6 bases for V and 7 bases for J; bases not matched to a gene: 11. CDR1 is ENHRY, CDR2 SYGVKD, per germline. The CDR3 runs 14 residues. The chain's CDR3 is CAIRLEIYRGEAFF. The DNA for the CDR3 is TGTGCCATCAGGTTAGAAATTTACAGGGGTGAAGCTTTCTTT.

This chain links TRBV6-1 with TRBJ1-5; D perhaps matches TRBD1 (6 bases). Trimming took off 6 bases at V and 3 bases at J, with 15 bases between the two ends. Germline CDR1 MNHNS, CDR2 SASEGT. CDR3 length equals 15 residues. In nucleotides, the CDR3 is TGTGCCAGCAGACAGGGTATGGGCCTCAATCAGCCCCAGCATTTT. This gives the protein CASRQGMGLNQPQHF.

The genes are TRBV9 and TRBJ2-5, with 14 bases fitting TRBD2. Germline trimming cut 3 bases from V and 2 bases from J; bases unmatched to any gene: 12. Germline V gives CDR1 SGDLS, CDR2 YYNGEE. The length of the CDR3 is 19 residues. The CDR3 bases are TGTGCCAGCAGCGCCCCAAAGGGACTAGCGGGAGTCTGGCAAGAGACCCAGTACTTC. Residues: CASSAPKGLAGVWQETQYF.

V gene TRBV18 combines with J gene TRBJ1-5; D is unclear. Germline V gene sequence: CDR1 KGHSH, CDR2 LQKENI. Trimming shortened V by 3 bases and J by 2 bases, and 14 bases separated the two germline ends. The CDR3 extends over 16 amino acids. The CDR3 loop reads CASSPRWGVGNQPQHF. The CDR3 DNA reads as TGTGCCAGCTCACCGCGATGGGGTGTCGGCAATCAGCCCCAGCATTTT. The full variable domain, its missing parts supplied by reference TRBV18 and TRBJ1-5, is NAGVMQNPRHLVRRRGQEARLRCSPMKGHSHVYWYRQLPEEGLKFMVYLQKENIIDESGMPKERFSAEFPKEGPSILRIQQVVRGDSAAYFCASSPRWGVGNQPQHFGDGTRLSIL.

The V and J genes are TRBV15 and TRBJ1-2; D is unclear. CDR1 and CDR2 from the germline V gene are LNHNV and YYDKDF (reference sequence). The V end was cut by 1 base, the J end by 0 bases, with 9 bases between. The CDR3 loop spans 15 amino acids. The CDR3 is CATSRASPTNYGYTF. The CDR3 nucleotides read TGTGCCACCAGCAGAGCGTCTCCGACTAACTATGGCTACACCTTC. Based on the CDR3 plus reference TRBV15 and TRBJ1-2, the full variable domain is DAMVIQNPRYQVTQFGKPVTLSCSQTLNHNVMYWYQQKSSQAPKLLFHYYDKDFNNEADTPDNFQSRRPNTSFCFLDIRSPGLGDTAMYLCATSRASPTNYGYTFGSGTRLTVV.